This TCR beta chain comes out of a study of identical twins. Broader study findings: The study found that models underestimated out-of-frame TCR alpha sharing in monozygotic twins.

Healthy Caucasians were all of the donors. Concerning this clonotype itself: What it binds is unknown.

Template switching (which added a universal primer site) was used, and cDNA carried unique molecular identifiers. TCRdb fed the 5' RACE reads into MiXCR, producing one record per CDR3 protein. The sample consists of 1.5 million to 2 million distinct CDR3 sequences, about 31% of them appearing once. CDR3 size: 12 residues. With 6 bases removed from V and 7 bases from J, the gap between germline ends came to 12 bases. Germline V CDR1 and CDR2: KGHDR, SFDVKD. Sequencing input: cord blood. The clonotype originates from a newborn girl in good health. The rearrangement links TRBV24-1 to TRBJ2-7; no definite D call. CDR3: CATSKGYNEQYF. The CDR3 DNA reads TGTGCCACCAGTAAGGGATACAATGAGCAGTACTTC.